Sequencing of this T cell receptor beta chain was carried out in a study of shared clonotypes between healthy human individuals. Whole-study results and caveats: A handful of donors showed sharing of 4.5% to 6% of naive CD4 clonotypes.

Worth noting for this clone: Antigen specificity is unknown. The sample has other DNA sequences that encode this CDR3 too.

The CDR3 extends over 11 amino acids. V lost 6 bases to trimming and J lost 3 bases, with 6 bases between them. CDR1 is MNHEY, CDR2 SMNVEV, per germline (reference sequence). This table comes from immunoSEQ multiplex PCR, and its TCRdb copy is limited to in-frame clones, with some not included. The repertoire holds around 1,900,000 clones, with 80% to 95% as singletons. CD8 cells regarded as naive lacked CD45RO, were positively chosen for CCR7, and omitted terminally differentiated effector memory CD45RA+ cells. The gene calls are TRBV27 and TRBJ2-7; no reliable D call. The clonotype comes from a young man in good health. Some clones in this sample may be carry-over from other donors' samples. The sample consisted of naive CD8+ T cells from PBMCs. The CDR3, as DNA: TGTGCCAGCAGGGTTGGCTACGAGCAGTACTTC. It is translated as CASRVGYEQYF.